Listed here are 23 T cell receptor beta chains from one sample, sequenced in a study of human T cells and chemical hapten exposure. TCRdb re-derived calls from the RACE reads in MiXCR, one entry per CDR3 protein. The sample consists of about 69,000 distinct CDR3 sequences, around a tenth of them appearing once. Time point defined: patch test 2, 6 weeks after DPC sensitization. The treatment here: therapeutic diphenylcyclopropenone sensitization with weekly scalp DPC. Sequenced here: whole blood, sampled in connection with sensitization to the hapten diphenylcyclopropenone (DPC). The receptors originated from a woman between 45 and 65 years old with alopecia areata. Some clones in this sample may be carry-over from other donors' samples.

V gene TRBV29-1 combines with J gene TRBJ2-3; 7 bases are shared with TRBD2. CDR1 and CDR2 (germline): SQVTM, ANQGSEA. The trim removed 7 bases at V and 3 bases at J, leaving 1 base unmatched. This CDR3 has 11 amino acids. DNA of the CDR3: TGCAGCGGCGGGAGTACAGATACGCAGTATTTT. The encoded protein is CSGGSTDTQYF.

A few counts support this clonotype. This rearrangement joins TRBV5-5 to TRBJ1-1; D is unclear. CDR3 length equals 15 residues. V was clipped by 0 bases and J by 1 base, with 10 bases between them. Germline lookup yields CDR1 SGHKS and CDR2 YYEKEE (reference sequence). CDR3 protein: CASSLGWDQNTEAFF. The CDR3 nucleotides read TGTGCCAGCAGCTTGGGTTGGGATCAGAACACTGAAGCTTTCTTT. The whole variable domain, remainder taken from reference TRBV5-5 and TRBJ1-1, is DAGVTQSPTHLIKTRGQQVTLRCSPISGHKSVSWYQQVLGQGPQFIFQYYEKEERGRGNFPDRFSARQFPNYSSELNVNALLLGDSALYLCASSLGWDQNTEAFFGQGTRLTVV.

The chain couples TRBV6-4 to TRBJ2-3; D uncertain. Trimming pared 8 bases from V and 0 bases from J, leaving 9 bases between. Germline loops: CDR1 MRHNA, CDR2 SNTAGT. This CDR3 is 13 amino acids long. The CDR3 sequence: CASSQESTDTQYF. CDR3 coding DNA: TGTGCCAGCTCTCAGGAGAGCACAGATACGCAGTATTTT.

This clonotype was picked up a small number of times. The chain has TRBV20-1 and TRBJ2-1, with 8 bases identical to TRBD2. CDR1 DFQATT and CDR2 SNEGSKA come from the germline V gene (reference sequence). CDR3 length: 16 residues. V gave up 5 bases and J gave up 8 bases; unmatched junction bases: 17. The CDR3 is CSAPRGLAIGFDEQFF. The CDR3 nucleotides are TGCAGTGCTCCCCGTGGACTAGCTATCGGCTTCGATGAGCAGTTCTTC.

This clonotype was seen at least ten times. V usage is TRBV10-3 and J usage is TRBJ2-1, with 12 bases that match TRBD2. The junction had 4 bases not matched to a gene; V was cut back by 6 bases and J by 4 bases. Germline values: CDR1 ENHRY, CDR2 SYGVKD. CDR3 size: 15 residues. CDR3 sequence: CAIRDGLAGYNEQFF. CDR3 in DNA: TGTGCCATCAGGGACGGACTAGCGGGGTACAATGAGCAGTTCTTC.

The J gene is TRBJ1-2, the V gene TRBV6-5, with a possible D match to TRBD1 (6 bases). V lost 7 bases and J 4 bases, leaving 19 bases between the germline ends. CDR1 is MNHEY, CDR2 SVGAGI, per germline. The CDR3 loop spans 15 amino acids. CDR3 residues: CASTYGGGAAYGYTF. CDR3 bases: TGTGCCAGCACCTACGGTGGGGGGGCAGCCTATGGCTACACCTTC.

This chain uses TRBV20-1 with TRBJ1-1, with D unresolved. Germline CDR1 DFQATT, CDR2 SNEGSKA (reference sequence). This CDR3 spans 12 amino acids. V was cut by 4 bases and J by 11 bases, with 17 bases left in between. DNA for the CDR3: TGCAGTGCTAAACTAACCCGCGTAGATGCTTTCTTT. This codes for CSAKLTRVDAFF.

This clonotype has a count of ten or more. DNA of the CDR3: TGTGCCAGCAGCCATCAGACTGGGGAGGGGATCTACAATGAGCAGTTCTTC. Its protein product is CASSHQTGEGIYNEQFF. The gene calls are TRBV7-8 and TRBJ2-1, with 7 bases fitting TRBD2. In germline, CDR1 is SGHVS, CDR2 FQNEAQ. CDR3 size: 17 residues. The trim removed 5 bases at V and 3 bases at J, leaving 13 bases unmatched.

The table lists this clonotype with many counts. The CDR3 DNA follows: TGCAGCGTTGAAGGGGGACAGGGCGCTGGAAACACCATATATTTT. Translation: CSVEGGQGAGNTIYF. The chain employs TRBV29-1 and TRBJ1-3, with TRBD1 matching over 9 bases. Unmatched junction bases numbered 3, after V lost 1 base and J lost 2 bases. The germline CDR1 and CDR2 sequences are SQVTM and ANQGSEA. This CDR3 contains 15 residues.

The CDR3 loop is CASSLTASGDTQYF. CDR3 nucleotides: TGTGCCAGCAGCTTGACGGCGTCCGGAGATACGCAGTATTTT. The J gene is TRBJ2-3, the V gene TRBV11-1; D not resolved. This CDR3 region has 14 residues. Trimming pared 3 bases from V and 5 bases from J, leaving 12 bases between. Germline V gene lookup returns CDR1 SGHAT and CDR2 FQDESV (reference sequence).

This clonotype was detected ten times or more. V gene TRBV7-2 combines with J gene TRBJ1-1; 7 positions agree with TRBD1. CDR1 and CDR2 (germline): SGHTA, FQGNSA. The CDR3 length is 15 residues. Trimming took 5 bases from V and 0 from J; bases not matched to a gene: 6. The CDR3 DNA follows: TGTGCCAGCAGCCCTAGGGGACAGTTGAACACTGAAGCTTTCTTT. It translates to CASSPRGQLNTEAFF. The variable domain in full, completed from reference TRBV7-2 and TRBJ1-1, reads GAGVSQSPSNKVTEKGKDVELRCDPISGHTALYWYRQSLGQGLEFLIYFQGNSAPDKSGLPSDRFSAERTGGSVSTLTIQRTQQEDSAVYLCASSPRGQLNTEAFFGQGTRLTVV.

This clonotype was observed a handful of times. The rearrangement joins TRBV11-2 to TRBJ2-2; TRBD1 aligns across 7 bases. V lost 5 bases, J lost 5 bases, and 11 bases stayed unmatched. Germline-derived CDR1 and CDR2 are SGHAT and FQNNGV. The CDR3 length is 16 residues. As DNA, the CDR3 is TGTGCCAGCAGCCGTAAACTGACAGGGTCAACCGGGGAGCTGTTTTTT. Its translation: CASSRKLTGSTGELFF.

This clonotype appeared many times. This sequence joins TRBV3-1 and TRBJ1-5; D remains unclear. Germline V gene data show CDR1 as LGHDT and CDR2 as YNNKEL (reference sequence). CDR3 length equals 13 residues. Trimming took 0 bases from V and 6 from J, leaving 6 bases between them. This CDR3 reads CASSQDLVQPQHF. CDR3 nucleotide sequence: TGTGCCAGCAGCCAAGATCTCGTTCAGCCCCAGCATTTT. Together with reference TRBV3-1 and TRBJ1-5, the CDR3 gives the full variable domain: DTAVSQTPKYLVTQMGNDKSIKCEQNLGHDTMYWYKQDSKKFLKIMFSYNNKELIINETVPNRFSPKSPDKAHLNLHINSLELGDSAVYFCASSQDLVQPQHFGDGTRLSIL.

The chain uses TRBV5-1 and TRBJ2-5, with unresolved D. The ends were cut back, 0 bases at V and 5 bases at J, with 8 bases in the middle. The CDR3 has 13 amino acids. Germline assignment: CDR1 SGHRS and CDR2 YFSETQ. In nucleotides, the CDR3 is TGCGCCAGCAGCTTGGAAGGGCGGGAGACCCAGTACTTC. Translation gives CASSLEGRETQYF.

In this sample, this clonotype turned up many times. The chain carries TRBV20-1 and TRBJ2-3, with 9 bases aligning to TRBD2. Germline V gene data show CDR1 as DFQATT and CDR2 as SNEGSKA (reference sequence). Trimming removed 0 bases from V and 2 bases from J; junction bases left unmatched: 3. The CDR3 length is 15 residues. The CDR3 bases are TGCAGTGCTAGAGAACCTAGCGGGGTCACAGATACGCAGTATTTT. Protein product: CSAREPSGVTDTQYF.

The rearrangement uses TRBV5-1 and TRBJ1-2; 8 nucleotides match TRBD1. V trimming: 4 bases; J trimming: 2 bases; junction bases outside the gene matches: 4. There are 14 residues in the CDR3. In germline, CDR1 is SGHRS, CDR2 YFSETQ. The CDR3 is CASSQDRENYGYTF. The CDR3 DNA reads as TGCGCCAGCAGCCAGGACAGGGAGAACTATGGCTACACCTTC.

In this sample, this clonotype turned up many times. The rearrangement joins TRBV11-3 to TRBJ2-1, with D unclear. Trimming took 1 base from V and 2 from J, leaving 3 bases between them. The CDR3 loop spans 13 amino acids. Germline-derived CDR1 and CDR2 are SGHNT and YENEEA. CDR3 DNA: TGTGCCAGCAGCTTAGTCGCCTACAATGAGCAGTTCTTC. This encodes CASSLVAYNEQFF.

The table lists this clonotype with many counts. This chain links TRBV12-3 or TRBV12-4 with TRBJ1-1; D is uncertain. The CDR3 loop spans 13 amino acids. V lost 3 bases and J 2 bases, leaving 7 bases between the germline ends. The DNA of the CDR3 is TGTGCCAGCAGTTTGAAGATAAACACTGAAGCTTTCTTT. Translating gives CASSLKINTEAFF.

This clonotype showed up many times. The chain uses TRBV13 and TRBJ1-1; D perhaps matches TRBD1 (5 bases). The V gene's germline CDR1 is PRHDT and CDR2 FYEKMQ (reference sequence). The CDR3 is 17 residues long. Trimming took 6 bases from V and 5 from J, leaving 25 bases between them. The CDR3 reads CASSPSQLMGRETEAFF. DNA for the CDR3: TGTGCCAGCAGTCCGTCCCAACTCATGGGGCGAGAGACTGAAGCTTTCTTT.

As regards this clonotype: A read error may be the cause here, since a much bigger clone is one base away. The V call is TRBV25-1, the J call TRBJ1-1; no definite D call. Looked up from germline, CDR1 is MGHDK and CDR2 is SYGVNS. The CDR3 is 11 residues long. V gave up 7 bases and J gave up 1 base, with 4 bases separating them. CDR3 DNA sequence: TGTGCCAGCATGGCGAACACTGAAGCTTTCTTT. Encoded protein: CASMANTEAFF. Supplemented by reference TRBV25-1 and TRBJ1-1, the full variable domain reads EADIYQTPRYLVIGTGKKITLECSQTMGHDKMYWYQQDPGMELHLIHYSYGVNSTEKGDLSSESTVSRIRTEHFPLTLESARPSHTSQYLCASMANTEAFFGQGTRLTVV.

This sequence joins TRBV19 and TRBJ2-7, with a tentative D call TRBD2 (6 bases). Germline V CDR1 and CDR2: LNHDA, SQIVND (reference sequence). The ends were cut back, 0 bases at V and 6 bases at J, with 18 bases in the middle. The CDR3 has 16 residues. CDR3 in amino acids: CASSIDAGTGTPEQYF. CDR3 sequence (DNA): TGTGCCAGTAGTATAGACGCGGGAACCGGTACACCCGAGCAGTACTTC.

Ten or more counts support this clonotype. The V and J genes are TRBV5-1 and TRBJ1-1; 7 bases match TRBD1. With 4 bases clipped from V and 1 base from J, the junction kept 7 bases outside the gene matches. CDR1 and CDR2 from the germline V gene are SGHRS and YFSETQ. The CDR3 contains 15 residues. The CDR3 sequence is CASSTRGRTNTEAFF. As DNA, the CDR3 is TGCGCCAGCAGCACAAGGGGGCGGACGAACACTGAAGCTTTCTTT.

The chain has TRBV5-6 and TRBJ2-3; 10 nucleotides line up with TRBD2. The CDR3 spans 15 residues. The germline V gene encodes CDR1 SGHDT and CDR2 YYEEEE. The junction had 3 bases not matched to a gene; V was cut back by 0 bases and J by 5 bases. In DNA, the CDR3 is TGTGCCAGCAGCTTGGAGGTAGCGGGAGGAGATACGCAGTATTTT. Protein: CASSLEVAGGDTQYF.